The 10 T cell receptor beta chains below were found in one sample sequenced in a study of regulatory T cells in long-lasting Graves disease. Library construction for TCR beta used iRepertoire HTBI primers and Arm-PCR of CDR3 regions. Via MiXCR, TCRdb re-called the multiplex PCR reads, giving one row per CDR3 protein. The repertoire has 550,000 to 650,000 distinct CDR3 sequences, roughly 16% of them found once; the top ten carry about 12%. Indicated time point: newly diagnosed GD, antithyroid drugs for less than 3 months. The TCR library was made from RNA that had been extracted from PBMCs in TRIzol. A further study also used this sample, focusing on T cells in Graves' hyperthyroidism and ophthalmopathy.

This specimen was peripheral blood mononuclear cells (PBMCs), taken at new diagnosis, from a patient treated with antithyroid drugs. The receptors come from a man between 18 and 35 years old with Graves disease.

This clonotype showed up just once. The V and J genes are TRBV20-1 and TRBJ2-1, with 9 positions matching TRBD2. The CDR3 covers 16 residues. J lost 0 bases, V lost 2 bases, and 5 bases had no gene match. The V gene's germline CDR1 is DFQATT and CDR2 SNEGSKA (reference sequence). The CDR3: CSARPEAGGSYNEQFF. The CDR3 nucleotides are TGCAGTGCTAGACCTGAAGCGGGGGGCTCCTACAATGAGCAGTTCTTC.

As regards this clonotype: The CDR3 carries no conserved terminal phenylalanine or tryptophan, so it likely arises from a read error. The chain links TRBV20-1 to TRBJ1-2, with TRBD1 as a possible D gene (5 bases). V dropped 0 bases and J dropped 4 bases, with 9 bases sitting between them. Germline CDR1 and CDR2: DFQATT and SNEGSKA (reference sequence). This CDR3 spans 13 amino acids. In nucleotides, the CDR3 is TGCAGTGCTAGAGATCAGGGTGGCTATGGCTACACCTCC. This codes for CSARDQGGYGYTS.

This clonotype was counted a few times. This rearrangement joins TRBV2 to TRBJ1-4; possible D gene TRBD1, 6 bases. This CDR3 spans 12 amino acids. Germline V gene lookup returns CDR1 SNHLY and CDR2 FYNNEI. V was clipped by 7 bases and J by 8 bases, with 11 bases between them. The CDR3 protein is CASNEGVEKLFF. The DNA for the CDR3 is TGTGCCAGCAACGAGGGGGTGGAAAAACTGTTTTTT.

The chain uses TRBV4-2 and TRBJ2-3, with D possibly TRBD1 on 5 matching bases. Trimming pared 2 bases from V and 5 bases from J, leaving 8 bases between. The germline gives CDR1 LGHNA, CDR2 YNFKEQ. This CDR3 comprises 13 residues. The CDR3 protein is CASSQQGRDTQYF. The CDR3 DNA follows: TGTGCCAGCAGCCAACAGGGAAGAGATACGCAGTATTTT.

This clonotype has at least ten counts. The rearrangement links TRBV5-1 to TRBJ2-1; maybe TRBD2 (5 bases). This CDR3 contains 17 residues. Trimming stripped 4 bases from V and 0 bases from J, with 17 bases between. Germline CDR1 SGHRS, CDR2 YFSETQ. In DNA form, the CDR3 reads TGCGCCAGCAGCGCTATCCTAGCACCAAGCTCCTACAATGAGCAGTTCTTC. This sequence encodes CASSAILAPSSYNEQFF.

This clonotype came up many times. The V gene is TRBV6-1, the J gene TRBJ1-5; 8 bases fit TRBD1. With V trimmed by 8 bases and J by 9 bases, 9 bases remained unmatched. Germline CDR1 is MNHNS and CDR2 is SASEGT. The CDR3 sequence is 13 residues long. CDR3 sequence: CASAQGVARPQHF. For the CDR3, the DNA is TGTGCCAGCGCACAGGGGGTTGCGCGGCCCCAGCATTTT.

The CDR3 DNA follows: TGTGCCAGCGGCCGGGACTTTTCCAATGAGCAGTTCTTC. Its protein product is CASGRDFSNEQFF. The rearrangement links TRBV2 to TRBJ2-1; D might be TRBD2 (6 bases). CDR1 is SNHLY and CDR2 is FYNNEI in the germline V gene. The V end was cut by 8 bases, the J end by 6 bases, with 14 bases between. The CDR3 consists of 13 residues. Full variable domain (missing parts from reference TRBV2 and TRBJ2-1): EPEVTQTPSHQVTQMGQEVILRCVPISNHLYFYWYRQILGQKVEFLVSFYNNEISEKSEIFDDQFSVERPDGSNFTLKIRSTKLEDSAMYFCASGRDFSNEQFFGPGTRLTVL.

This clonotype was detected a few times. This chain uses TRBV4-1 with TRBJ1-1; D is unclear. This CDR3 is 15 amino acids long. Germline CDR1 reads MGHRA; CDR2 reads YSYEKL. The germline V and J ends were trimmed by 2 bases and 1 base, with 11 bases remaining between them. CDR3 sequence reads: CASSQFAGSNTEAFF. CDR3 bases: TGCGCCAGCAGCCAATTTGCAGGTTCGAACACTGAAGCTTTCTTT.

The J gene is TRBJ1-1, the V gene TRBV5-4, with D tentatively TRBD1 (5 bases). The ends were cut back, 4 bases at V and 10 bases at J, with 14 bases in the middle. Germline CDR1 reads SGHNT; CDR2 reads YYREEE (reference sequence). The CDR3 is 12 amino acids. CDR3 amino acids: CASSPAQGVAFF. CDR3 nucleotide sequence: TGTGCCAGCAGCCCGGCCCAGGGAGTAGCTTTCTTT.

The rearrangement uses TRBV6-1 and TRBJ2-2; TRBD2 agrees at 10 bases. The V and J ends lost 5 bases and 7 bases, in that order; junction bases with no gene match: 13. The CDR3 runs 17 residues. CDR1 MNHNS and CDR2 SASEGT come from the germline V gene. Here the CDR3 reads CASSPLPSGRSGGELFF. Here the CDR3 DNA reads TGTGCCAGCAGTCCCCTCCCTAGCGGGAGAAGCGGCGGGGAGCTGTTTTTT.